A single sample gave rise to the 17 T cell receptor beta chains below, sequenced in a study of cytomegalovirus exposure and HLA in healthy donors. Researchers ran the PCR with 60 Vbeta and 13 Jbeta primers. Here immunoSEQ multiplex PCR was the method, and the copy in TCRdb shows in-frame clones only, minus some. This listing includes tens of thousands of clones. Sequencing was carried out using PBMCs. These receptors all stem from a male donor in good health and CMV-seronegative.

This chain connects TRBV18 to TRBJ2-6; weak D call: TRBD1 (7 bases). Germline CDR1 reads KGHSH; CDR2 reads LQKENI. Trimming shortened V by 9 bases and J by 1 base, and 13 bases separated the two germline ends. The CDR3 contains 15 residues. CDR3 loop: CASSPGGSGANVLTF. In DNA form, the CDR3 reads TGTGCCAGTTCCCCAGGGGGGTCTGGGGCCAACGTCCTGACTTTC.

Here the CDR3 reads CASTRSQGEAFF. The CDR3 DNA reads as TGCGCCAGCACCAGATCACAGGGAGAAGCTTTCTTT. The rearrangement joins TRBV10-2 to TRBJ1-1, with D perhaps TRBD1 (6 bases). The CDR3 has 12 amino acids. The ends were cut back, 7 bases at V and 8 bases at J, with 14 bases in the middle. CDR1 and CDR2 (germline): WSHSY, SAAADI.

The chain uses TRBV4-2 and TRBJ2-6, with 10 bases aligning to TRBD1. The CDR3 length is 15 residues. CDR1 is LGHNA, CDR2 YNFKEQ, per germline. With 3 bases clipped from V and 6 bases from J, the junction kept 2 bases outside the gene matches. CDR3 protein: CASSHGQGEANVLTF. The DNA of the CDR3 is TGTGCCAGCAGCCACGGACAGGGGGAGGCCAACGTCCTGACTTTC.

The chain recombines TRBV6-5 with TRBJ2-7, with a weak D call TRBD2 (5 bases). The germline CDR1 and CDR2 sequences are MNHEY and SVGAGI. This CDR3 contains 16 residues. V lost 0 bases and J lost 5, with 17 bases in between. The CDR3 DNA reads TGTGCCAGCAGTTACTCGGGCGGCGGTTCCGGGGACGAGCAGTACTTC. Translated, it gives CASSYSGGGSGDEQYF.

CDR3 DNA sequence: TGTGCCAGCAGCTCTATTCAGGGGAGCTCTGGAAACACCATATATTTT. This codes for CASSSIQGSSGNTIYF. This chain connects TRBV11-2 to TRBJ1-3, with a weak D call TRBD1 (6 bases). Trimming took 4 bases from V and 0 from J, leaving 13 bases between them. Germline CDR1 is SGHAT and CDR2 is FQNNGV. This CDR3 is built from 16 residues.

The J gene is TRBJ2-2, the V gene TRBV5-4, with a weak D call TRBD1 (5 bases). The CDR3 covers 16 residues. V was trimmed by 0 bases and J by 1 base, leaving 10 bases between them. Germline V gene lookup returns CDR1 SGHNT and CDR2 YYREEE (reference sequence). The CDR3 reads CASSLGHRMNTGELFF. The CDR3 DNA follows: TGTGCCAGCAGCTTGGGACACAGGATGAACACCGGGGAGCTGTTTTTT.

V gene TRBV7-9 combines with J gene TRBJ2-7; possible D gene TRBD2, 5 bases. The V gene lost 1 base and the J gene lost 7 bases, with 23 bases spanning the gap. CDR1 is SEHNR, CDR2 FQNEAQ, per germline (reference sequence). The length of the CDR3 is 17 residues. As DNA, the CDR3 is TGTGCCAGCAGCTTAGGCTTGGTTCGGGAAGCGTTGGGTGAGCAGTACTTC. Translating it yields CASSLGLVREALGEQYF.

The gene calls are TRBV6-5 and TRBJ1-3; D remains ambiguous. Germline V gene lookup returns CDR1 MNHEY and CDR2 SVGAGI. V was shortened by 5 bases and J by 0 bases, with 8 bases between the two germline ends. There are 14 residues in the CDR3. The CDR3 loop reads CASSRGVSGNTIYF. As DNA, the CDR3 is TGTGCCAGCAGTCGCGGGGTCTCTGGAAACACCATATATTTT.

V usage is TRBV7-3 and J usage is TRBJ2-5; 7 nucleotides match TRBD2. Germline values: CDR1 SGHTA, CDR2 FQGTGA. Trimming removed 5 bases from V and 3 bases from J; junction bases left unmatched: 3. The CDR3 consists of 13 residues. For the CDR3, the DNA is TGTGCCAGCAGCCGGGGAGGGGAAGAGACCCAGTACTTC. Translation gives CASSRGGEETQYF.

This chain connects TRBV19 to TRBJ2-2, with 8 bases that match TRBD2. Germline V gene sequence: CDR1 LNHDA, CDR2 SQIVND (reference sequence). V lost 7 bases and J lost 2; bases outside the gene matches: 6. The CDR3 runs to 15 residues. In nucleotides, the CDR3 is TGTGCCAGTAACCCGGGAGGGCCTAACACCGGGGAGCTGTTTTTT. Translation: CASNPGGPNTGELFF.

The chain has TRBV28 and TRBJ1-2; TRBD1 might be the D (5 bases). Per the germline V gene, CDR1 is MDHEN and CDR2 is SYDVKM. V lost 8 bases and J 4 bases, leaving 17 bases between the germline ends. CDR3 length: 14 amino acids. The DNA of the CDR3 is TGTGCCAGCGCGTTTACGGGAGGGGTCTATGGCTACACCTTC. This gives the protein CASAFTGGVYGYTF.

The chain recombines TRBV2 with TRBJ2-7, with a weak D call TRBD2 (6 bases). V shed 6 bases and J shed 3 bases, with 15 bases lying between them. Germline values: CDR1 SNHLY, CDR2 FYNNEI. CDR3 length equals 14 residues. The CDR3 loop is CASRNPSEYYEQYF. The CDR3, as DNA: TGTGCCAGCAGGAACCCTAGCGAATACTACGAGCAGTACTTC.

The rearrangement joins TRBV19 to TRBJ2-7, with D possibly matching TRBD1 (6 bases). The V end was cut by 5 bases, the J end by 2 bases, with 16 bases between. From germline, CDR1 is LNHDA and CDR2 SQIVND (reference sequence). The CDR3 has 15 amino acids. CDR3 in amino acids: CASSPDRQPTYEQYF. Written as DNA, the CDR3 is TGTGCCAGTAGTCCAGACAGGCAACCTACCTACGAGCAGTACTTC.

The chain links TRBV11-2 to TRBJ2-1; 13 bases agree with TRBD2. V shed 5 bases, J shed 3 bases, and the junction held 4 bases outside the gene matches. The CDR3 spans 16 residues. Germline CDR1 SGHAT, CDR2 FQNNGV. DNA of the CDR3: TGTGCCAGCAGCCCCCGGACTAGCGGGGGCTACAATGAGCAGTTCTTC. Its protein product is CASSPRTSGGYNEQFF.

CDR3 amino acids: CASKRTVGGQPQHF. The CDR3 nucleotides read TGTGCCAGCAAGAGGACAGTGGGCGGTCAGCCCCAGCATTTT. This chain joins TRBV5-5 and TRBJ1-5, with D possibly being TRBD1 (6 bases). Per the germline V gene, CDR1 is SGHKS and CDR2 is YYEKEE (reference sequence). The CDR3 sequence is 14 residues long. Trimming removed 6 bases from V and 6 bases from J, with 16 bases in between.

The V call is TRBV6-5, the J call TRBJ1-1; perhaps TRBD1 as D (6 bases). CDR3 length equals 15 residues. Germline V gene lookup returns CDR1 MNHEY and CDR2 SVGAGI. Trimming took off 2 bases at V and 0 bases at J, with 10 bases between the two ends. The CDR3 sequence: CASSYDRTLNTEAFF. The DNA for the CDR3 is TGTGCCAGCAGTTACGACAGGACTTTGAACACTGAAGCTTTCTTT.

The chain joins TRBV11-2 to TRBJ2-5; 12 nucleotides match TRBD2. After removal of 2 bases from V and 5 bases from J, the junction contained 6 bases not matched to a gene. CDR3 size: 16 residues. Germline V gene data show CDR1 as SGHAT and CDR2 as FQNNGV. The CDR3 region has the DNA TGTGCCAGCAGCTTAAGACTAGCGGGAGTTTGGGAGACCCAGTACTTC. This codes for CASSLRLAGVWETQYF.